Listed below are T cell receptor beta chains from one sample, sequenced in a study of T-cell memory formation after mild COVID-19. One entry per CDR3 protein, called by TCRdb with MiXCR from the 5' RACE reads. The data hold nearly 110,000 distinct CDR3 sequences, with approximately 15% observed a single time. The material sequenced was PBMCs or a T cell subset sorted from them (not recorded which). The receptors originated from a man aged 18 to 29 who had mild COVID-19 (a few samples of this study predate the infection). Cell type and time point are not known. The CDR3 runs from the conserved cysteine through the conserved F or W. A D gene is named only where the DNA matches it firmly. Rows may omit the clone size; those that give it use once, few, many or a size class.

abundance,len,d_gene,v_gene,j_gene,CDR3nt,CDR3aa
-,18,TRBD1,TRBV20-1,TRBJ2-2,TGCAGTGCTAGAGATTCCCCCCCGGGACAGGGAGACACCGGGGAGCTGTTTTTT,CSARDSPPGQGDTGELFF
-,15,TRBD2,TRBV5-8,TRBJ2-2,TGTGCCAGCAGCTTTCCCGGGGGGGCCGGCGGGGAGCTGTTTTTT,CASSFPGGAGGELFF
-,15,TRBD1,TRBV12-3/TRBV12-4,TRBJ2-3,TGTGCCAGCAGTCCGCCGACAGGGGACACAGATACGCAGTATTTT,CASSPPTGDTDTQYF
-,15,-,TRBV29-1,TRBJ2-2,TGCAGCGTTGAACCCGTGGGGGCGGGCACCGGGGAGCTGTTTTTT,CSVEPVGAGTGELFF
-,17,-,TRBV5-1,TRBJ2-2,TGCGCCAGCAGCTTTTCTGCGGCAGGGCATAACACCGGGGAGCTGTTTTTT,CASSFSAAGHNTGELFF
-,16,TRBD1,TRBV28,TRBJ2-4,TGTGCCAGCAGACAGGGGGCGCGTGTAACCAAAAACATTCAGTACTTC,CASRQGARVTKNIQYF
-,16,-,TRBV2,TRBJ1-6,TGTGCCAGCCATACCGAGTTCGGATCCTATAATTCACCCCTCCACTTT,CASHTEFGSYNSPLHF
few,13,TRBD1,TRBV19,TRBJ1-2,TGTGCCAGTAGTGGAACAGGGGCCTATGGCTACACCTTC,CASSGTGAYGYTF
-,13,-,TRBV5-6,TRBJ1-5,TGTGCCAGCAGCTTGGGTGGCCGGTTGGCCCAGCATTTT,CASSLGGRLAQHF
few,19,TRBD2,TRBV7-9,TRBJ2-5,TGTGCCAGCAGCTTCCCTACTCCGGGACTAGCGGGATTACAAGAGACCCAGTACTTC,CASSFPTPGLAGLQETQYF
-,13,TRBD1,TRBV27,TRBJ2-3,TGTGCCAGCAACAGGGGCCCGACAGATACGCAGTATTTT,CASNRGPTDTQYF
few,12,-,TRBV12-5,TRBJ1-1,TGTGCTAGTGGTTCCCGACCGACTGAAGCTTTCTTT,CASGSRPTEAFF
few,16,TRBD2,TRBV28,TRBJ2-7,TGTGCCAGCAGCTCTGGGACTAGCGGGGGCGGCGACGAGCAGTACTTC,CASSSGTSGGGDEQYF
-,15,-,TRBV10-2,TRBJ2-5,TGCGCCAGCAGCCTGGGACAAAGAATTCAAGAGACCCAGTACTTC,CASSLGQRIQETQYF
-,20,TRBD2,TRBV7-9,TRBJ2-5,TGTGCCAGCAGCCCAAGGGCCCTTTTGCGGGGGAATGCGTACCAAGAGACCCAGTACTTC,CASSPRALLRGNAYQETQYF
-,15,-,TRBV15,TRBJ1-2,TGTGCCACCAGCAGAGAGGGGGCCGTCAGCTATGGCTACACCTTC,CATSREGAVSYGYTF
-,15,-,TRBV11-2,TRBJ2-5,TGTGCCAGCAGCGCGGCAGGGGTCACACAAGAGACCCAGTACTTC,CASSAAGVTQETQYF
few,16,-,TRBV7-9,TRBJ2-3,TGTGCCAGCAGCCCCGCGGTGGGACTCAACAGGTATACGCAGTATTTT,CASSPAVGLNRYTQYF
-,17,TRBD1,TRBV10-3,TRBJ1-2,TGTGCCATCAGTGAGAAGGACAGGGCGCCTTTAAACTATGGCTACACCTTC,CAISEKDRAPLNYGYTF
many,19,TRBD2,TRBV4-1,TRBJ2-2,TGCGCCAGCAGCCAAGGGGCTCTTGGGCGGGGGGCGAACACCGGGGAGCTGTTTTTT,CASSQGALGRGANTGELFF
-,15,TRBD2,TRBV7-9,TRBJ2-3,TGTGCCAGCAGCTCTAGACTAGCGATCACAGATACGCAGTATTTT,CASSSRLAITDTQYF
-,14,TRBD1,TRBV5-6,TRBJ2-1,TGTGCCAGCGGACAGGGATCCACCTCCAATGAGCAGTTCTTC,CASGQGSTSNEQFF
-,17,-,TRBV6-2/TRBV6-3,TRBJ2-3,TGTGCCAGCAGCAATCCAGGCGAGGCAGGGAGCACAGATACGCAGTATTTT,CASSNPGEAGSTDTQYF
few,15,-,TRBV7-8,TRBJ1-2,TGTGCCAGCAGCCTAGCCCGCACAACGAACTATGGCTACACCTTC,CASSLARTTNYGYTF
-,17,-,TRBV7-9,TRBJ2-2,TGTGCCAGCAGCCCCACGACCGGGAACGCGAACACCGGGGAGCTGTTTTTT,CASSPTTGNANTGELFF
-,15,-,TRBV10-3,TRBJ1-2,TGTGCCATCAGTGAGTCATTGTGGCAGGGCGGTGGCTACACCTTC,CAISESLWQGGGYTF
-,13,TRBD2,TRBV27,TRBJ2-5,TGTGCCAGCAGTCCGGGACTAGTCGAGACCCAGTACTTC,CASSPGLVETQYF
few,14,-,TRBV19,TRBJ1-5,TGTGCCAGTAGTGGGGGTTTTAGCAATCAGCCCCAGCATTTT,CASSGGFSNQPQHF
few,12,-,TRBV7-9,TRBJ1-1,TGTGCCAGCAGCCCCGACAACCTTGAAGCTTTCTTT,CASSPDNLEAFF
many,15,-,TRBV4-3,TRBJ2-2,TGCGCCAGCAGCCAAGATGACTCCCTCATCGGGGAGCTGTTTTTT,CASSQDDSLIGELFF
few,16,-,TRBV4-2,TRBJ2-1,TGTGCCAGCAGCCCCGAAGGGATAGCGACTTACAATGAGCAGTTCTTC,CASSPEGIATYNEQFF